Each of the 9 T cell receptor beta chains below was sequenced from the same sample in a study of regulatory T cells in long-lasting Graves disease. iRepertoire HTBI primers and Arm-PCR of CDR3 regions built TCR beta libraries. MiXCR, run by TCRdb on the multiplex PCR reads, gives a single entry per CDR3 protein. The sample carries some 500,000 distinct CDR3 sequences, roughly 12% recorded once. As for time point: newly diagnosed GD, antithyroid drugs for less than 3 months. There was RNA extracted from PBMCs, and the TCR library was made from it. These data were also reused for a study on T cells in Graves' hyperthyroidism and ophthalmopathy.

Specimen: peripheral blood mononuclear cells (PBMCs), collected at new diagnosis, from a patient treated with antithyroid drugs. The receptors were gathered from a man younger than 45 with Graves disease.

This sequence joins TRBV5-4 and TRBJ1-1; TRBD1 matches at 9 bases. This CDR3 spans 15 amino acids. The germline V gene has CDR1 SGHNT and CDR2 YYREEE (reference sequence). Trimming took 0 bases from V and 4 from J; bases not matched to a gene: 4. The CDR3 reads CASSLGQGGTTEAFF. CDR3 bases: TGTGCCAGCAGCTTGGGACAGGGGGGTACCACTGAAGCTTTCTTT.

This clonotype was recorded many times. V is TRBV12-3 or TRBV12-4 and J is TRBJ2-2; tentatively, D is TRBD1 (6 bases). The V end was cut by 3 bases, the J end by 3 bases, with 17 bases between. This CDR3 is built from 17 residues. This chain's CDR3 is CASSFRGGDTYTGELFF. The CDR3 DNA is TGTGCCAGCAGTTTCAGGGGTGGGGACACCTACACCGGGGAGCTGTTTTTT.

This clonotype was found many times. This chain links TRBV29-1 with TRBJ2-4; D not certain. This CDR3 is 15 amino acids long. V lost 4 bases, J lost 0 bases, and 13 bases lay in between. Germline assignment: CDR1 SQVTM and CDR2 ANQGSEA. The CDR3, as DNA: TGCAGCGTTGGTTCCCGGGTCCTAGCCAAAAACATTCAGTACTTC. It specifies CSVGSRVLAKNIQYF.

This clonotype turned up a few times. V usage is TRBV7-9 and J usage is TRBJ1-2; the match to TRBD1 covers 7 bases. Germline V gene data show CDR1 as SEHNR and CDR2 as FQNEAQ (reference sequence). V gave up 6 bases and J gave up 6 bases; unmatched junction bases: 16. The CDR3 length is 16 residues. The CDR3 here is CASRIPIWQGEDGYTF. The CDR3 bases are TGTGCCAGCAGGATCCCTATCTGGCAGGGGGAAGATGGCTACACCTTC.

The chain is built from TRBV29-1 and TRBJ2-7, with TRBD1 matching 7 bases. There are 13 residues in the CDR3. The junction had 5 bases not matched to a gene; V was cut back by 1 base and J by 5 bases. Per the germline V gene, CDR1 is SQVTM and CDR2 is ANQGSEA. DNA for the CDR3: TGCAGCGTTGAAGGACAGGGCAGCGACGAGCAGTACTTC. Translation: CSVEGQGSDEQYF.

The chain couples TRBV4-2 to TRBJ1-3; TRBD1 matches at 7 bases. The CDR3 has 19 residues. CDR1 is LGHNA and CDR2 is YNFKEQ in the germline V gene. J was trimmed by 5 bases and V by 0 bases; bases with no gene match: 16. CDR3 coding DNA: TGTGCCAGCAGCCAAGATGGAGGGACAGCTTCGATCGCGCGAAACACCATATATTTT. Its translation: CASSQDGGTASIARNTIYF.

This clonotype turned up a few times. CDR3 loop: CASTTPGANRELFF. The CDR3 bases are TGTGCCAGCACAACACCAGGGGCGAACAGGGAGCTGTTTTTT. The rearrangement joins TRBV13 to TRBJ2-2; possible D gene TRBD1, 6 bases. Trimming stripped 7 bases from V and 9 bases from J, with 18 bases between. Germline CDR1 PRHDT, CDR2 FYEKMQ (reference sequence). This CDR3 is built from 14 residues.

This clonotype came up many times. V usage is TRBV15 and J usage is TRBJ2-7, with 12 bases fitting TRBD2. The germline V gene has CDR1 LNHNV and CDR2 YYDKDF (reference sequence). The J segment lost 5 bases and the V segment lost 4 bases, leaving 12 bases of the junction unmatched. The CDR3 spans 17 residues. CDR3 in amino acids: CATSTLQGRLAGDEQYF. CDR3 DNA sequence: TGTGCCACCAGCACTCTCCAGGGGCGACTAGCGGGAGACGAGCAGTACTTC.

V usage is TRBV20-1 and J usage is TRBJ1-2; D might be TRBD1 (5 bases). The CDR3 is 15 residues long. CDR1 is DFQATT and CDR2 is SNEGSKA in the germline V gene (reference sequence). Trimming shortened V by 0 bases and J by 5 bases, and 16 bases separated the two germline ends. This CDR3 is CSAREPLAGRYGYTF. For the CDR3, the DNA is TGCAGTGCTAGAGAACCGCTGGCAGGGAGGTATGGCTACACCTTC.